The 14 T cell receptor beta chains listed next were all sequenced from one sample in a study of cytomegalovirus exposure and HLA in healthy donors. The PCR had 60 Vbeta and 13 Jbeta primers. Profiling relied on immunoSEQ multiplex PCR, and the TCRdb table lists in-frame clones only, not all of them. Among about 180,000 clones listed, more than 65% were seen once. Sequencing input: PBMCs. All receptors come from a woman younger than 45 in good health and CMV-seropositive.

The V gene is TRBV7-2, the J gene TRBJ1-3, with TRBD1 as a possible D gene (5 bases). The germline gives CDR1 SGHTA, CDR2 FQGNSA. V gave up 5 bases and J gave up 2 bases, with 10 bases separating them. CDR3 length: 14 amino acids. CDR3: CASSPGQTGNTIYF. The CDR3 coding sequence is TGTGCCAGCAGCCCCGGACAAACTGGAAACACCATATATTTT.

This clone appeared a single time. The genes are TRBV29-1 and TRBJ2-2; D is ambiguous. The CDR3 sequence is 11 residues long. V lost 5 bases, J lost 5 bases, and 6 bases lay in between. Germline V lookup: CDR1 SQVTM, CDR2 ANQGSEA. CDR3 bases: TGCAGCGTTTCGGAGACCGGGGAGCTGTTTTTT. Translated: CSVSETGELFF.

This clone was counted a single time. The chain has TRBV5-1 and TRBJ2-6; D possibly corresponds to TRBD1 (7 bases). This CDR3 contains 18 residues. The germline CDR1 and CDR2 sequences are SGHRS and YFSETQ. Trimming removed 1 base from V and 0 bases from J, with 14 bases in between. The CDR3 DNA is TGCGCCAGCAGCTTGAGTTCAGGGGGGATCTCTGGGGCCAACGTCCTGACTTTC. Translation gives CASSLSSGGISGANVLTF.

As to this clone: The junction departs from germline at one end; a sequencing error may be responsible. Other DNA sequences from this sample encode an identical CDR3 as well. J is TRBJ1-1 and V is TRBV6-5; tentatively, D is TRBD1 (6 bases). Germline-derived CDR1 and CDR2 are MNHEY and SVGAGI. The CDR3 runs 13 residues. CDR3 nucleotides: TGTGCCAGTAGTTACTCAACAGGGACTGAAGCTTTCTTT. Translating gives CASSYSTGTEAFF.

The chain is built from TRBV29-1 and TRBJ1-1, with 9 bases that match TRBD1. The trim removed 7 bases at V and 4 bases at J, leaving 7 bases unmatched. Germline V gives CDR1 SQVTM, CDR2 ANQGSEA. The length of the CDR3 is 13 residues. CDR3 protein: CSAVGQGVTEAFF. CDR3 nucleotide sequence: TGCAGCGCCGTGGGACAGGGTGTCACTGAAGCTTTCTTT.

This chain connects TRBV5-1 to TRBJ1-5, with a tentative D call TRBD1 (6 bases). The germline V and J ends were trimmed by 0 bases and 5 bases, with 12 bases remaining between them. This CDR3 region has 15 residues. Germline assignment: CDR1 SGHRS and CDR2 YFSETQ. CDR3 sequence: CASSLDDRSDQPQHF. In DNA form, the CDR3 reads TGCGCCAGCAGCTTGGATGACAGGTCAGATCAGCCCCAGCATTTT.

The rearrangement uses TRBV7-2 and TRBJ1-4; 9 bases align to TRBD1. The trim removed 5 bases at V and 10 bases at J, leaving 8 bases unmatched. CDR1 SGHTA and CDR2 FQGNSA come from the germline V gene. The CDR3 totals 14 residues. CDR3 amino acids: CASSDTGGRGKLFF. In nucleotides, the CDR3 is TGTGCCAGCAGCGATACAGGGGGCCGGGGAAAACTGTTTTTT.

The J gene is TRBJ2-3, the V gene TRBV9, with D perhaps matching TRBD1 (6 bases). The assigned J gene may be wrong: the sequence end matches TRBJ1-5 better. The length of the CDR3 is 15 residues. Germline CDR1 reads SGDLS; CDR2 reads YYNGEE. Written as DNA, the CDR3 is TGTGCCACCCCGGGAGGGGGAGGAAGCACAGATACGCAGCATTTT. Its protein product is CATPGGGGSTDTQHF.

V is TRBV7-9 and J is TRBJ2-7; 8 nucleotides line up with TRBD1. The V and J ends lost 6 bases and 7 bases, in that order; junction bases with no gene match: 5. The germline V gene has CDR1 SEHNR and CDR2 FQNEAQ (reference sequence). The CDR3 contains 12 residues. This CDR3 is CASRQGAGEQYF. The DNA for the CDR3 is TGTGCCAGCAGGCAGGGGGCGGGTGAGCAGTACTTC.

The chain couples TRBV7-8 to TRBJ2-5; no reliable D call. This CDR3 is built from 15 residues. Germline V lookup: CDR1 SGHVS, CDR2 FQNEAQ. Trimming cost V 2 bases and J 1 base, with 11 bases left between them. CDR3 sequence: CASSLLTAGQETQYF. In nucleotides, the CDR3 is TGTGCCAGCAGCTTATTAACGGCAGGCCAAGAGACCCAGTACTTC. The whole variable domain, remainder taken from reference TRBV7-8 and TRBJ2-5, is GAGVSQSPRYKVAKRGQDVALRCDPISGHVSLFWYQQALGQGPEFLTYFQNEAQLDKSGLPSDRFFAERPEGSVSTLKIQRTQQEDSAVYLCASSLLTAGQETQYFGPGTRLLVL.

This chain joins TRBV15 and TRBJ2-7; the D gene is possibly TRBD1 (5 bases). V lost 1 base, J lost 5 bases, and 18 bases lay in between. The CDR3 has 16 amino acids. Per the germline V gene, CDR1 is LNHNV and CDR2 is YYDKDF (reference sequence). CDR3 protein: CATSRVPTAATDEQYF. The DNA for the CDR3 is TGTGCCACCAGCAGAGTACCGACAGCCGCGACAGACGAGCAGTACTTC. The full variable domain, in which reference TRBV15 and TRBJ2-7 provide the parts outside the CDR3, is DAMVIQNPRYQVTQFGKPVTLSCSQTLNHNVMYWYQQKSSQAPKLLFHYYDKDFNNEADTPDNFQSRRPNTSFCFLDIRSPGLGDTAMYLCATSRVPTAATDEQYFGPGTRLTVT.

The gene calls are TRBV5-6 and TRBJ1-6; possibly TRBD1 for D (6 bases). Germline lookup yields CDR1 SGHDT and CDR2 YYEEEE. V shed 3 bases and J shed 2 bases, with 15 bases lying between them. The CDR3 sequence is 17 residues long. The CDR3 here is CASSSYRTAPYNSPLHF. CDR3 nucleotide sequence: TGTGCCAGCAGCTCTTACCGGACAGCTCCCTATAATTCACCCCTCCACTTT.

The chain recombines TRBV18 with TRBJ1-2; D gene ambiguous. The CDR3 has 13 amino acids. Germline CDR1 is KGHSH and CDR2 is LQKENI. The V and J ends lost 2 bases and 3 bases respectively, with 7 bases between them. CDR3 loop: CASSPDQDYGYTF. Written as DNA, the CDR3 is TGTGCCAGCTCACCAGACCAGGACTATGGCTACACCTTC.

V is TRBV10-2 and J is TRBJ2-7, with unresolved D. Trimming shortened V by 0 bases and J by 12 bases, and 15 bases separated the two germline ends. Germline V gene data show CDR1 as WSHSY and CDR2 as SAAADI. The CDR3 consists of 13 residues. CDR3 residues: CASSESGSPTSYF. The CDR3 nucleotides are TGCGCCAGCAGTGAGTCTGGTAGCCCTACGTCGTACTTC.